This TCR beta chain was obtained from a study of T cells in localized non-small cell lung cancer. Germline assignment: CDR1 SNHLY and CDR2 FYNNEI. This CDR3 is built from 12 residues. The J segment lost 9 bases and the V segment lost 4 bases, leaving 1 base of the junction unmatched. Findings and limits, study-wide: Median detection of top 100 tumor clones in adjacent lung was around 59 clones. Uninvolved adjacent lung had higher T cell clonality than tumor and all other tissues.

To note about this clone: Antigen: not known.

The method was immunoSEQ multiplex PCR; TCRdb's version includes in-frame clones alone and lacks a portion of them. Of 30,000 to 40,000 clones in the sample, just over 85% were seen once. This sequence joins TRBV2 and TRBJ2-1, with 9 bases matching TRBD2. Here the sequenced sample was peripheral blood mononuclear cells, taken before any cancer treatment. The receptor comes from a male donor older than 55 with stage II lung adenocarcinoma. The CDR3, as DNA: TGTGCCAGCAGTGGGCGGGGGGGTGAGCAGTTCTTC. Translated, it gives CASSGRGGEQFF.